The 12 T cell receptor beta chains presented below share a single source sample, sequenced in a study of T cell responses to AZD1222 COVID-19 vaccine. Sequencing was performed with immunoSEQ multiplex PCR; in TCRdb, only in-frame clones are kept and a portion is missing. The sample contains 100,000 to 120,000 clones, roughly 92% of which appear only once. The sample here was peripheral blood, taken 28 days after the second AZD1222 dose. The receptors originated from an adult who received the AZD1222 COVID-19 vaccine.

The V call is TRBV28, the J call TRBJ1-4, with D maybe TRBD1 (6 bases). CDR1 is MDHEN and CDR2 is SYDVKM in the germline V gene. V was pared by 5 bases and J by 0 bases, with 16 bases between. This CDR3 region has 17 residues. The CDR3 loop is CASSTPDRFATNEKLFF. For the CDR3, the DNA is TGTGCCAGCAGTACCCCGGACAGATTTGCAACTAATGAAAAACTGTTTTTT.

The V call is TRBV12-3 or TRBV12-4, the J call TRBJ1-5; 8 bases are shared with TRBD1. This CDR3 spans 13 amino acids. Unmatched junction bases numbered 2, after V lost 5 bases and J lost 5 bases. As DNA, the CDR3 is TGTGCCAGCAGTCAGGACAGGGATCAGCCCCAGCATTTT. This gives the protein CASSQDRDQPQHF.

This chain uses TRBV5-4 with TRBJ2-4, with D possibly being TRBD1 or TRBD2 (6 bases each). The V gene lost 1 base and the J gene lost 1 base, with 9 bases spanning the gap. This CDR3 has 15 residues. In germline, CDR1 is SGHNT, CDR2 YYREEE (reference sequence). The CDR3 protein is CASSLLGGAKNIQYF. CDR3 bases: TGTGCCAGCAGCTTGCTCGGGGGCGCCAAAAACATTCAGTACTTC.

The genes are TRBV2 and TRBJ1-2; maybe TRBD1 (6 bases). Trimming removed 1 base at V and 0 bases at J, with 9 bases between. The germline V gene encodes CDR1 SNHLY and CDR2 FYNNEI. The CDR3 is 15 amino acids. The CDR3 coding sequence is TGTGCCAGCAGTGAAGAACAGGGATCTAACTATGGCTACACCTTC. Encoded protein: CASSEEQGSNYGYTF.

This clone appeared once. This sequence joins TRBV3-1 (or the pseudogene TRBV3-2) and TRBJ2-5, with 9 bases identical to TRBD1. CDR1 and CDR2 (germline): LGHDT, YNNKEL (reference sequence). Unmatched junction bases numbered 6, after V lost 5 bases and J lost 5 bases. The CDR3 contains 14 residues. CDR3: CASSLQGARETQYF. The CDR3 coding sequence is TGTGCCAGCAGCTTACAGGGGGCGCGGGAGACCCAGTACTTC.

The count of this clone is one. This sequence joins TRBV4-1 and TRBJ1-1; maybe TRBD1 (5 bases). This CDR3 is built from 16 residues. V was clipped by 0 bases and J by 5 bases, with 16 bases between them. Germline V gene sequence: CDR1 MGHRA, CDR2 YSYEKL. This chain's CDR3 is CASSQDPGRGDTEAFF. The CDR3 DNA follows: TGCGCCAGCAGCCAAGATCCAGGCCGAGGGGATACTGAAGCTTTCTTT.

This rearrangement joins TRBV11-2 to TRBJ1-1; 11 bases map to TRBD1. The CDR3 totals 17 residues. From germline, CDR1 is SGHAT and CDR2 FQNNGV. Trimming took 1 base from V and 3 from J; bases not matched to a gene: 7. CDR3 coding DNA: TGTGCCAGCAGCTTAGCCCCCGGACAGGGGGCGTACACTGAAGCTTTCTTT. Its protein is CASSLAPGQGAYTEAFF. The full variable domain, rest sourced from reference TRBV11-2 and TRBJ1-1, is EAGVAQSPRYKIIEKRQSVAFWCNPISGHATLYWYQQILGQGPKLLIQFQNNGVVDDSQLPKDRFSAERLKGVDSTLKIQPAKLEDSAVYLCASSLAPGQGAYTEAFFGQGTRLTVV.

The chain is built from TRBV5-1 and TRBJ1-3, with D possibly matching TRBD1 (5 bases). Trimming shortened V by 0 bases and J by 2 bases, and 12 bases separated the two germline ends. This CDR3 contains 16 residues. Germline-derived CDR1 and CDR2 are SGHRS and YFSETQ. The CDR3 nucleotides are TGCGCCAGCAGCTTGGGAAACCGGGACCCTGGAAACACCATATATTTT. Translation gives CASSLGNRDPGNTIYF.

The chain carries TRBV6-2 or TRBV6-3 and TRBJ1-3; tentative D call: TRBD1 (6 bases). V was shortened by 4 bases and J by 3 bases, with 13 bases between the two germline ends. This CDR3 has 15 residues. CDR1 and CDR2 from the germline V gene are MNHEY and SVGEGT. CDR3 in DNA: TGTGCCAGCAGTTCACCTACAGGGAGTGGAAACACCATATATTTT. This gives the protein CASSSPTGSGNTIYF.

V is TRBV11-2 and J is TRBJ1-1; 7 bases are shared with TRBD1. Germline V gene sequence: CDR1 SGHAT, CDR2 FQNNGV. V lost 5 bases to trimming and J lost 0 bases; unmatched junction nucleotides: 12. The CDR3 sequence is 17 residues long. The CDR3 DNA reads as TGTGCCAGCAGCCCATGGAGGGGGCGAATTATGAACACTGAAGCTTTCTTT. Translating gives CASSPWRGRIMNTEAFF.

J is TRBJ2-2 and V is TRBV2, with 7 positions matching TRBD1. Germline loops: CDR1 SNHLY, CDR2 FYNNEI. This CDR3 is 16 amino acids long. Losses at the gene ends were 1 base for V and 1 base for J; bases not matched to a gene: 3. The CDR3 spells CASSEEGTENTGELFF. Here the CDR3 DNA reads TGTGCCAGCAGTGAAGAAGGGACAGAGAACACCGGGGAGCTGTTTTTT.

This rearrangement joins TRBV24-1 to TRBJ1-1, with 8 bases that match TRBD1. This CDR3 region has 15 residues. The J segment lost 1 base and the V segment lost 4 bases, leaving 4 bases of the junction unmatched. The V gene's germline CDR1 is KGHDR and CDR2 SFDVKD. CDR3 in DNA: TGTGCCACCAGTGACTCCGGGACAGGGAACACTGAAGCTTTCTTT. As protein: CATSDSGTGNTEAFF.